This T cell receptor beta chain was recorded in a study of T cell repertoires in cytomegalovirus infection. Regarding the study as a whole: CMV-specific TCR beta clonotypes restricted by HLA-C were the ones dominating the ex vivo response.

The CDR3 runs 17 residues. Trimming pared 6 bases from V and 3 bases from J, leaving 24 bases between. Germline-derived CDR1 and CDR2 are MNHNS and SASEGT. TCRdb reprocessed the reads with MiXCR, giving one entry per CDR3 protein. The sample has approximately 990,000 distinct CDR3 sequences, around 30% seen once; the top ten hold roughly 13%. Comments on this clonotype: Its target is unknown.

The specimen was cultured CD8+ T cells from PBMCs, collected from culture after CMV antigen stimulation. This TCR was recovered from a human donor in good health (CMV status not recorded). Some clones in this sample may be carry-over from other donors' samples. The chain couples TRBV6-1 to TRBJ2-7; no clear D gene. The CDR3 DNA follows: TGTGCCAGCAGCGCCTTAGGCCCATCCTCGGTGAGCTACGAGCAGTACGTC. Translation gives CASSALGPSSVSYEQYV.